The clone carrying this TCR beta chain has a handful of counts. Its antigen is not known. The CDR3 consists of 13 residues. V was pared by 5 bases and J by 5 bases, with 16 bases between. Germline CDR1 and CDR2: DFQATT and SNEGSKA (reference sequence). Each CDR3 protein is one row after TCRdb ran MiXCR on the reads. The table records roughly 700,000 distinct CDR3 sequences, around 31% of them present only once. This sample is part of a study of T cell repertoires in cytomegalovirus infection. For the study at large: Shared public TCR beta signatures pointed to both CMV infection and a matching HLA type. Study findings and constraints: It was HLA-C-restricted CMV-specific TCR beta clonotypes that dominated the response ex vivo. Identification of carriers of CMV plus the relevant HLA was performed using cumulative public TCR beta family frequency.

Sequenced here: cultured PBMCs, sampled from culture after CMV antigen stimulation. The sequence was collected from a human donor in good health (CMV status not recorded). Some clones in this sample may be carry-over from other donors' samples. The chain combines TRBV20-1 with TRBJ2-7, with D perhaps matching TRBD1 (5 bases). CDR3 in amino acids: CSAQTVRDNEQYF. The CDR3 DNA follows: TGCAGTGCTCAGACAGTACGCGATAACGAGCAGTACTTC.